This T cell receptor beta chain emerged from a study of blood T cell repertoires in COVID-19 (dated by TCRdb to 2020 to 2021). For the study in its entirety: Samples covering the acute and convalescent phases of COVID-19 were provided by collaborators in the United States, Italy and Spain. Subjects who had been exposed to COVID-19, were actively infected with it, or had recovered from it provided the deeply sampled blood TCRbeta repertoires that made up the dataset. The samples were drawn from two sources: the first 160 participants of the ongoing ImmuneRACE study, and 1,254 subjects contributed by 6 global collaborators. The prospective study material was composed of cDNA or gDNA derived from T cells, B-cell-depleted T cells, or PBMCs. The repertoires were released in a freely available public database meant as a resource for research on the immune response to SARS-CoV-2. The sample metadata nearly always contained a de-identified subject ID, COVID-19 status, age in years and sex. Where available, HLA class I and class II types were taken from metadata supplied by the sample provider and were not determined by assay-based typing. The paper's findings and limits, for the study overall: How much clinical and demographic metadata was included differed by source and by participant, and the metadata was provided uncurated.

Regarding this clone: There is no known antigen for this receptor. There are no base qualities to consult, and no much larger clone falls within one base.

One collaborating source in Seattle enrolled patients during active infection and followed them longitudinally through the course of disease. The collaborating institutions used their own protocols to collect whole blood in K2EDTA tubes. Collaborator samples were shipped for TCRbeta analysis as frozen whole blood, isolated PBMCs, or DNA extracted from either sample type. For CDR1 and CDR2, the germline V gene lists MNHNS and SASEGT. The CDR3 spans 14 residues, from the cysteine through the phenylalanine. Only the CDR3 DNA stays, 42 bases, in frame from base 1. The trim is 2 bases for V and 1 base for J, with a gap of 6 bases between the germline ends. TCRbeta CDR3 regions were amplified from genomic DNA using the immunoSEQ Assay, a bias-controlled multiplex PCR. The paper's data handling went like this. The number of nucleated cells in each sample was estimated from the amplification of reference gene primers within the assay. To quantify the absolute abundance of each unique TCRbeta CDR3 rearrangement, sequence reads were collapsed and filtered. For each sample, productive Simpson clonality was calculated by taking the square root of Simpson's diversity index across productive rearrangements. TCRdb took over this immuneACCESS table, retaining in-frame rearrangements with V and J assigned. Such tables are incomplete; in checked studies, under half of the missing clones stem from an unresolved V gene, and the remainder is unexplained. The DNA gave D and trimming, while V, J and clone size come from that table. Counted in this sample were approximately 120,000 clones; more than 80% of them appeared once. The ten biggest clones cover around 3% of the sample.

The sample comprised peripheral blood. The V and J genes are TRBV6-1 and TRBJ1-5; the D segment cannot be called with confidence. The origin of this receptor is a woman of 80 years or more with COVID-19, enrolled during active disease. The CDR3 amino acid sequence is: CASSESISNQPQHF. The DNA is as follows: TGTGCCAGCAGTGAATCTATCAGCAATCAGCCCCAGCATTTT.